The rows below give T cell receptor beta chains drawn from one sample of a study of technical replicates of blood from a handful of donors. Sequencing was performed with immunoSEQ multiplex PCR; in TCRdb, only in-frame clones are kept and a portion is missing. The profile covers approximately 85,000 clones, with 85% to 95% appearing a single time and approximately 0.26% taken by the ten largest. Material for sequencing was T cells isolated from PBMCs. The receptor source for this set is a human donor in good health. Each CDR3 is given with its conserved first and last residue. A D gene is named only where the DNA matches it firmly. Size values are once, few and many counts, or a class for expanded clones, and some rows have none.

cdr3_aa: CASSLGLATDTQYF; cdr3_nt: TGCGCCAGCAGCTTGGGGCTTGCCACAGATACGCAGTATTTT; cdr3_length: 14; d_call: .; clone_size: once; v_call: TRBV5-1; j_call: TRBJ2-3
cdr3_aa: CASSGSSGGYYEQYF; cdr3_nt: TGTGCCAGCAGTGGGTCTAGCGGGGGGTACTACGAGCAGTACTTC; cdr3_length: 15; d_call: TRBD2; clone_size: .; v_call: TRBV25-1; j_call: TRBJ2-7
cdr3_aa: CASSLGGQGSARGYTF; cdr3_nt: TGTGCCAGCAGCTTAGGGGGACAGGGAAGCGCTCGAGGCTACACCTTC; cdr3_length: 16; d_call: TRBD1; clone_size: .; v_call: TRBV7-2; j_call: TRBJ1-2
cdr3_aa: CSVGRGESSTDTQYF; cdr3_nt: TGCAGCGTTGGCCGGGGGGAATCTAGCACAGATACGCAGTATTTT; cdr3_length: 15; d_call: TRBD2; clone_size: once; v_call: TRBV29-1; j_call: TRBJ2-3
cdr3_aa: CASSESTGLQGGLLGEQYF; cdr3_nt: TGCGCCAGCAGTGAGTCGACGGGGTTACAGGGGGGATTGCTCGGCGAGCAGTACTTC; cdr3_length: 19; d_call: TRBD1; clone_size: .; v_call: TRBV10-2; j_call: TRBJ2-7
cdr3_aa: CASRPPAGLAGSTDTQYF; cdr3_nt: TGTGCCAGCAGACCTCCCGCGGGACTAGCGGGGAGCACAGATACGCAGTATTTT; cdr3_length: 18; d_call: TRBD2; clone_size: .; v_call: TRBV7-2; j_call: TRBJ2-3
cdr3_aa: CASSEGHPGPQHF; cdr3_nt: TGTGCCAGCAGTGAGGGACACCCCGGGCCCCAGCATTTT; cdr3_length: 13; d_call: .; clone_size: few; v_call: TRBV6-4; j_call: TRBJ1-5
cdr3_aa: CATNRRTGGSYGYTF; cdr3_nt: TGTGCCACCAACAGGAGAACAGGGGGCTCCTATGGCTACACCTTC; cdr3_length: 15; d_call: TRBD1; clone_size: .; v_call: TRBV2; j_call: TRBJ1-2
cdr3_aa: CASSEWGPLETQYF; cdr3_nt: TGTGCCAGCAGTGAATGGGGCCCGCTAGAGACCCAGTACTTC; cdr3_length: 14; d_call: .; clone_size: once; v_call: TRBV6-1; j_call: TRBJ2-5
cdr3_aa: CASSHRLAGEQFF; cdr3_nt: TGTGCCAGCAGCCATCGACTAGCCGGTGAGCAGTTCTTC; cdr3_length: 13; d_call: TRBD2; clone_size: .; v_call: TRBV14; j_call: TRBJ2-1
cdr3_aa: CASSIGVNTEAFF; cdr3_nt: TGTGCCAGTAGTATAGGAGTGAACACTGAAGCTTTCTTT; cdr3_length: 13; d_call: .; clone_size: .; v_call: TRBV19; j_call: TRBJ1-1
cdr3_aa: CASSPLTSGILSGGFF; cdr3_nt: TGTGCCAGCTCACCACTCACTAGCGGGATCCTTTCAGGGGGGTTCTTC; cdr3_length: 16; d_call: TRBD2; clone_size: .; v_call: TRBV18; j_call: TRBJ2-1
cdr3_aa: CASSHAGNQPQHF; cdr3_nt: TGCGCCAGCAGCCATGCAGGCAATCAGCCCCAGCATTTT; cdr3_length: 13; d_call: .; clone_size: .; v_call: TRBV5-1; j_call: TRBJ1-5
cdr3_aa: CASSLGPGQGVPYEQYF; cdr3_nt: TGTGCCAGCAGCTTGGGACCGGGACAGGGAGTTCCCTACGAGCAGTACTTC; cdr3_length: 17; d_call: TRBD1; clone_size: .; v_call: TRBV11-2; j_call: TRBJ2-7
cdr3_aa: CATSWASGEYNEQFF; cdr3_nt: TGTGCCACCAGCTGGGCTAGCGGGGAGTACAATGAGCAGTTCTTC; cdr3_length: 15; d_call: TRBD2; clone_size: .; v_call: TRBV15; j_call: TRBJ2-1
cdr3_aa: CASSPGVGQQNSYEQYF; cdr3_nt: TGTGCCAGCAGCCCAGGGGTGGGACAACAAAACTCCTACGAGCAGTACTTC; cdr3_length: 17; d_call: .; clone_size: .; v_call: TRBV4-2; j_call: TRBJ2-7
cdr3_aa: CASKGIADTGELFF; cdr3_nt: TGTGCCAGCAAAGGCATAGCGGACACCGGGGAGCTGTTTTTT; cdr3_length: 14; d_call: .; clone_size: .; v_call: TRBV2; j_call: TRBJ2-2
cdr3_aa: CASSREAHERGQYF; cdr3_nt: TGTGCCAGCAGCCGGGAGGCCCACGAGCGGGGGCAGTATTTT; cdr3_length: 14; d_call: TRBD2; clone_size: .; v_call: TRBV7-9; j_call: TRBJ2-3
cdr3_aa: CASSDYWDIEQYF; cdr3_nt: TGTGCCAGCAGTGACTATTGGGACATCGAGCAGTACTTC; cdr3_length: 13; d_call: .; clone_size: .; v_call: TRBV2; j_call: TRBJ2-7
cdr3_aa: CASSQLAGGYSYEQYF; cdr3_nt: TGTGCCAGTAGTCAACTGGCGGGGGGGTACTCCTACGAGCAGTACTTC; cdr3_length: 16; d_call: TRBD2; clone_size: .; v_call: TRBV19; j_call: TRBJ2-7
cdr3_aa: CASRPQEGHTEAFF; cdr3_nt: TGTGCCAGCAGGCCACAGGAGGGGCACACTGAAGCTTTCTTT; cdr3_length: 14; d_call: .; clone_size: .; v_call: TRBV6-1; j_call: TRBJ1-1